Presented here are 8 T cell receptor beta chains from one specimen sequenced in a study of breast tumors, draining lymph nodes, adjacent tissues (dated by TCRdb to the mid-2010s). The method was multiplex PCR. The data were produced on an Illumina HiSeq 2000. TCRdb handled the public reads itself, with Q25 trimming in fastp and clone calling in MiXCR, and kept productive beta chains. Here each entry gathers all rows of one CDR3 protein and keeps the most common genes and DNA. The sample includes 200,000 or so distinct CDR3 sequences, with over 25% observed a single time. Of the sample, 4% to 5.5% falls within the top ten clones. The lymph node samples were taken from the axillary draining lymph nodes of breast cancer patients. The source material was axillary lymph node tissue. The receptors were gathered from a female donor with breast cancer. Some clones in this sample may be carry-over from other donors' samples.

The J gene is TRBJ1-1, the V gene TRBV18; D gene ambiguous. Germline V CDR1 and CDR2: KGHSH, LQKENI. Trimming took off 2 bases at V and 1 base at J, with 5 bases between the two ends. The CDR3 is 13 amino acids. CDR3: CASSPTPNTEAFF. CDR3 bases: TGTGCCAGCTCACCAACACCGAACACTGAAGCTTTCTTT.

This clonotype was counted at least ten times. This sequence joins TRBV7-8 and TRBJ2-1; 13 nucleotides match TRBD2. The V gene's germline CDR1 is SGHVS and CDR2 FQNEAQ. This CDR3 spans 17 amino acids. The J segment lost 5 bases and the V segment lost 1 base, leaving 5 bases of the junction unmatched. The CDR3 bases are TGTGCCAGCAGCTTAGAACTAGCGGGGGGGCGGAACAATGAGCAGTTCTTC. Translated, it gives CASSLELAGGRNNEQFF.

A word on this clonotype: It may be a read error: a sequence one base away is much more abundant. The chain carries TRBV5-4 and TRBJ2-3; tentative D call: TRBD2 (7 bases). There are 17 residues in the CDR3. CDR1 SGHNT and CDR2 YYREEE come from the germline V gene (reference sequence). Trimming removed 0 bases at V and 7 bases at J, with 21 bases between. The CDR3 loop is CASSLVSAGASWYTQYF. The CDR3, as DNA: TGTGCCAGCAGCTTGGTTAGCGCGGGGGCCTCGTGGTATACGCAGTATTTT.

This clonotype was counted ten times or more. CDR3 amino acids: CASSQGRGGETTDTQYF. The CDR3 DNA sequence: TGCGCCAGCAGCCAAGGCCGCGGGGGGGAAACCACAGATACGCAGTATTTT. This chain joins TRBV4-3 and TRBJ2-3, with 9 bases matching TRBD2. After removal of 1 base from V and 2 bases from J, the junction contained 7 bases not matched to a gene. The CDR3 runs 17 residues. Germline V gene lookup returns CDR1 LGHNA and CDR2 YSLEER.

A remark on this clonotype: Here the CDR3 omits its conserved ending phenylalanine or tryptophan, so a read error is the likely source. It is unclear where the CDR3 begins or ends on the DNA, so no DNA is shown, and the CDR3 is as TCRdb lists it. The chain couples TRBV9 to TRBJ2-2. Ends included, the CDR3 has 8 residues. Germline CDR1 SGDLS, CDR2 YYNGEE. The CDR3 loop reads CASSVAAL.

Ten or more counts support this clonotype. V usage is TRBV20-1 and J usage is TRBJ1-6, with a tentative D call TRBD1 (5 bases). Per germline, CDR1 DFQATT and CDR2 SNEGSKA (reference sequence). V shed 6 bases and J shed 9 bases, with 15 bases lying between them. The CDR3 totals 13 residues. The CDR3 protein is CSAQEAGGSPLHF. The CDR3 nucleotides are TGCAGTGCACAGGAGGCCGGAGGTTCACCCCTCCACTTT.

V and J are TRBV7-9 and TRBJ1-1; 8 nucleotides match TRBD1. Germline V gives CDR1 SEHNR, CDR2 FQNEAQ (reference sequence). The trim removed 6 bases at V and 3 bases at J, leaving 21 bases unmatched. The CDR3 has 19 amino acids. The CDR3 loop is CASSRGRGPLAGRDTEAFF. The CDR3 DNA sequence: TGTGCCAGCAGTAGGGGCAGGGGGCCGCTAGCGGGTAGGGACACTGAAGCTTTCTTT.

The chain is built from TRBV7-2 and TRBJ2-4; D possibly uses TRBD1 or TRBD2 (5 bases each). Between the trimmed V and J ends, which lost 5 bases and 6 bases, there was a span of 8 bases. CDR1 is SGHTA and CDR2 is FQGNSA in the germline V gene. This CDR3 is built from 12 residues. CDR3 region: CASSTGGNIQYF. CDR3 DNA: TGTGCCAGCAGCACTGGGGGAAACATTCAGTACTTC.